This T cell receptor (beta chain) appears in the sequencing data of a study of patients and donors after allogeneic stem cell transplantation. Trimming took off 0 bases at V and 6 bases at J, with 12 bases between the two ends. The CDR3 has 14 residues. Germline V lookup: CDR1 SGDLS, CDR2 YYNGEE. MiXCR was run by TCRdb on the RT-PCR reads, yielding one entry per CDR3 protein. The sample gives more than 850,000 distinct CDR3 sequences, under 20% of which show up once; around 6% is in the top ten. Only a few counts were recorded for this clonotype. The receptor's source is a human donor who was either an allogeneic HSCT recipient or a stem cell or donor lymphocyte infusion donor (not recorded which). It is not recorded whose cells these are; they may come from a transplant donor. Material: blood, either unsorted or a sorted T cell fraction (not recorded which). This rearrangement joins TRBV9 to TRBJ1-2, with D unresolved. The CDR3 protein is CASSVVEGWDGYTF. The CDR3 nucleotides are TGTGCCAGCAGCGTAGTGGAAGGGTGGGATGGCTACACCTTC.